This is a list of T cell receptor beta chains from one sample in a study of post-analysis software for immune sequencing data. In TCRdb, the PCR reads were re-called with MiXCR into one record per CDR3 protein. The sample has hundreds of thousands of distinct CDR3 sequences, 30% seen once. Sequencing used blood. Every receptor here comes from a girl under 18 with multiple sclerosis. The CDR3 runs from the conserved cysteine through the conserved F or W. The D gene is left open where the match is weak. The listing skips clone size in some rows; elsewhere it reads once, few, many or a size class.

v_gene: TRBV20-1
d_gene: .
j_gene: TRBJ2-7
abundance: few
CDR3nt: TGCAGCGCCGAGGCCGTAGCGGCCTACGAGCAGTACTTC
CDR3aa: CSAEAVAAYEQYF

v_gene: TRBV6-6
d_gene: TRBD1
j_gene: TRBJ2-7
abundance: many
CDR3nt: TGTGCCAGCAGTGCAAGGGACAGAGCCTACGAGCAGTACTTC
CDR3aa: CASSARDRAYEQYF

v_gene: TRBV9
d_gene: .
j_gene: TRBJ2-7
abundance: few
CDR3nt: TGTGCCAGCAGCGTAGCCGACCCGTCCTACGAGCAGTACTTC
CDR3aa: CASSVADPSYEQYF

v_gene: TRBV12-3/TRBV12-4
d_gene: TRBD2
j_gene: TRBJ2-5
abundance: .
CDR3nt: TGTGCCAGCAGTTTGTCGCGCGGGGGGCAAGAGACCCAGTACTTC
CDR3aa: CASSLSRGGQETQYF

v_gene: TRBV2
d_gene: .
j_gene: TRBJ2-3
abundance: few
CDR3nt: TGTGCCAGCATGGACGTGACAGATACGCAGTATTTT
CDR3aa: CASMDVTDTQYF

v_gene: TRBV12-3/TRBV12-4
d_gene: .
j_gene: TRBJ1-4
abundance: .
CDR3nt: TGTGCCAGCAGTTTTGCGGTGAATGAAAAACTGTTTTTT
CDR3aa: CASSFAVNEKLFF

v_gene: TRBV11-2
d_gene: .
j_gene: TRBJ2-7
abundance: few
CDR3nt: TGTGCCAGCAGCTTGGGCTACTCCCTCTCCTACGAGCAGTACTTC
CDR3aa: CASSLGYSLSYEQYF

v_gene: TRBV28
d_gene: TRBD1
j_gene: TRBJ2-1
abundance: few
CDR3nt: TGTGCCAGCAAACCGGGACAGGGTGGAAATGAGCAGTTCTTC
CDR3aa: CASKPGQGGNEQFF

v_gene: TRBV7-9
d_gene: .
j_gene: TRBJ1-2
abundance: few
CDR3nt: TGTGCCAGCAGCTTAGACACAGCCTCGGCTGGCTACACCTTC
CDR3aa: CASSLDTASAGYTF

v_gene: TRBV2
d_gene: .
j_gene: TRBJ1-4
abundance: .
CDR3nt: TGTGCCAGCAGTGCCGGACGGGCTAATGAAAAACTGTTTTTT
CDR3aa: CASSAGRANEKLFF

v_gene: TRBV27
d_gene: .
j_gene: TRBJ2-3
abundance: few
CDR3nt: TGTGCCAGCAGTTTATACCAGGGGACAGATACGCAGTATTTT
CDR3aa: CASSLYQGTDTQYF

v_gene: TRBV6-4
d_gene: .
j_gene: TRBJ2-1
abundance: many
CDR3nt: TGTGCCAGCAGTGACTCTTCGGCAGGGGAGTACAATGAGCAGTTCTTC
CDR3aa: CASSDSSAGEYNEQFF

v_gene: TRBV7-2
d_gene: TRBD2
j_gene: TRBJ2-1
abundance: few
CDR3nt: TGTGCCAGCAGCTTAGCTAGACTAGCGGGGTTCAGTCGGGGTGAGCAGTTCTTC
CDR3aa: CASSLARLAGFSRGEQFF

v_gene: TRBV28
d_gene: .
j_gene: TRBJ2-4
abundance: .
CDR3nt: TGTACCAGCAGTTTGGGGAACATTCAGTACTTC
CDR3aa: CTSSLGNIQYF

v_gene: TRBV27
d_gene: TRBD1
j_gene: TRBJ2-7
abundance: few
CDR3nt: TGTGCCAGCAGCCGCCGGGACAGAACTCGCGAGCAGTACTTC
CDR3aa: CASSRRDRTREQYF

v_gene: TRBV5-1
d_gene: TRBD1
j_gene: TRBJ2-7
abundance: .
CDR3nt: TGCGCCAGCAGCTGGGGACAGGATCCCTACGAGCAGTACTTC
CDR3aa: CASSWGQDPYEQYF

v_gene: TRBV6-2/TRBV6-3
d_gene: .
j_gene: TRBJ2-7
abundance: few
CDR3nt: TGTGCCAGCAGTTACTCGGGCCCGTACTACGAGCAGTACTTC
CDR3aa: CASSYSGPYYEQYF

v_gene: TRBV20-1
d_gene: .
j_gene: TRBJ1-5
abundance: .
CDR3nt: TGCAGTGCTAGAGGGGGCAGGGTGTTAGGTCAGCCCCAGCATTTT
CDR3aa: CSARGGRVLGQPQHF

v_gene: TRBV6-2/TRBV6-3
d_gene: TRBD1
j_gene: TRBJ1-5
abundance: few
CDR3nt: TGTGCCAGCAGTTACTTTACAGGGGGCGATAGTCAGCCCCAGCATTTT
CDR3aa: CASSYFTGGDSQPQHF

v_gene: TRBV6-5
d_gene: .
j_gene: TRBJ1-2
abundance: .
CDR3nt: TGTGCCAGCAGTTACCCCCAGGGTGGCTACACCTTC
CDR3aa: CASSYPQGGYTF

v_gene: TRBV20-1
d_gene: .
j_gene: TRBJ2-7
abundance: .
CDR3nt: TGCAGTGCAGGACCGGGACTGACGCGATACGAGCAGTACTTC
CDR3aa: CSAGPGLTRYEQYF

v_gene: TRBV27
d_gene: .
j_gene: TRBJ2-1
abundance: few
CDR3nt: TGTGCCAGCAGTTTCTCAGGGGCGGGTGAGCAGTTCTTC
CDR3aa: CASSFSGAGEQFF

v_gene: TRBV29-1
d_gene: .
j_gene: TRBJ1-1
abundance: .
CDR3nt: TGCAGCGTTCGAGTCGGACCTGAAGCTTTCTTT
CDR3aa: CSVRVGPEAFF

v_gene: TRBV20-1
d_gene: .
j_gene: TRBJ1-6
abundance: .
CDR3nt: TGCAGTGCTAGATTCCGTACCCCTGGGACAATGGATTCACCCCTCCACTTT
CDR3aa: CSARFRTPGTMDSPLHF

v_gene: TRBV28
d_gene: .
j_gene: TRBJ2-4
abundance: few
CDR3nt: TGTGCCAGCAGTCCGACCAGAATAGCCAAAAACATTCAGTACTTC
CDR3aa: CASSPTRIAKNIQYF

v_gene: TRBV5-1
d_gene: .
j_gene: TRBJ1-1
abundance: .
CDR3nt: TGCGCCAGCAGCTTGACGTTTCCCGGGATTACTGAAGCTTTCTTT
CDR3aa: CASSLTFPGITEAFF

v_gene: TRBV10-3
d_gene: TRBD2
j_gene: TRBJ2-2
abundance: .
CDR3nt: TGTGCCATCGGGGAAGCGGGATTGCTCACCGGGGAGCTGTTTTTT
CDR3aa: CAIGEAGLLTGELFF

v_gene: TRBV6-1
d_gene: TRBD1
j_gene: TRBJ2-7
abundance: .
CDR3nt: TGTGCCAGCGTCCCAGGACAGGGACTTTCAGGGCAGTACTTC
CDR3aa: CASVPGQGLSGQYF

v_gene: TRBV6-1
d_gene: .
j_gene: TRBJ2-4
abundance: many
CDR3nt: TGTGCCAGCAGCCCCGAACTAGGCCGGGGCGCCAAAAACATTCAGTACTTC
CDR3aa: CASSPELGRGAKNIQYF

v_gene: TRBV6-5
d_gene: TRBD1
j_gene: TRBJ1-4
abundance: few
CDR3nt: TGTGCCAGCAGACGTGGGACAGCTGAAAAACTGTTTTTT
CDR3aa: CASRRGTAEKLFF

v_gene: TRBV5-5
d_gene: .
j_gene: TRBJ2-1
abundance: few
CDR3nt: TGTGCCAGCAGCTTGGCTAGTTCTTCCCTCTTAATTTACAATGAGCAGTTCTTC
CDR3aa: CASSLASSSLLIYNEQFF

v_gene: TRBV15
d_gene: TRBD1
j_gene: TRBJ1-4
abundance: few
CDR3nt: TGTGCCACCAGGACGGGACAGTTTAATGAAAAACTGTTTTTT
CDR3aa: CATRTGQFNEKLFF

v_gene: TRBV20-1
d_gene: TRBD1
j_gene: TRBJ1-5
abundance: once
CDR3nt: TGCAGTGCTTGGGGACAGAATAGCAATCAGCCCCAGCATTTT
CDR3aa: CSAWGQNSNQPQHF

v_gene: TRBV4-2
d_gene: .
j_gene: TRBJ2-3
abundance: .
CDR3nt: TGTGCCAGCAGCCAAGTAGGGCTTACGGTGGATACGCAGTATTTT
CDR3aa: CASSQVGLTVDTQYF

v_gene: TRBV14
d_gene: .
j_gene: TRBJ1-6
abundance: once
CDR3nt: TGTGCCAGCAGCCCCTCAGGGTGGAATTCACCCCTCCACTTT
CDR3aa: CASSPSGWNSPLHF

v_gene: TRBV5-6
d_gene: .
j_gene: TRBJ1-6
abundance: few
CDR3nt: TGTGCCAGCATCCTAGGGGGTGTCTATAATTCACCCCCCCACTTT
CDR3aa: CASILGGVYNSPPHF

v_gene: TRBV7-9
d_gene: .
j_gene: TRBJ1-2
abundance: few
CDR3nt: TGTGCCAGCAGCTTAGCGCCAGGGAACTATGGCTACACCTTC
CDR3aa: CASSLAPGNYGYTF

v_gene: TRBV9
d_gene: .
j_gene: TRBJ1-2
abundance: few
CDR3nt: TGTGCCAGCAGCTACAGGGTCGACTATGGCTACACCTTC
CDR3aa: CASSYRVDYGYTF

v_gene: TRBV10-3
d_gene: .
j_gene: TRBJ2-1
abundance: .
CDR3nt: TGTGCCATCAGGGCAGCGGGCCGAATGGAGCAGTTCTTC
CDR3aa: CAIRAAGRMEQFF

v_gene: TRBV29-1
d_gene: TRBD2
j_gene: TRBJ2-1
abundance: few
CDR3nt: TGCAGCGTTGAATCTAGCGGGAGTCCGGATGAGCAGTTCTTC
CDR3aa: CSVESSGSPDEQFF